What follows describes a single T cell receptor beta chain. The sample holds a few counts of this clone. Its antigen remains undetermined. Per-nucleotide qualities are absent, and no much larger clonotype sits a single base away. Library generation was performed with the immunoSEQ multiplex PCR assay. For TCR sequencing, RNA was extracted from every sample and reverse transcribed into cDNA to serve as template. First-strand cDNA was synthesized using SuperScript III with a 2:1 mix of oligo-dT and random hexamers. A synthetic immune receptor repertoire was used to measure amplification bias, and any remaining bias was corrected computationally. The published analysis was carried out like this. After raw reads were preprocessed to remove errors, the CDR3 was defined following IMGT conventions as running from the conserved cysteine to phenylalanine. Clonality was calculated as 1 minus Shannon entropy normalized by log2 of the number of productive unique TCRs. Whether each scalp clone was CD4 or CD8 was inferred by checking scalp TCRbeta sequences against the CD4 and CD8 repertoires from sorted blood. The table comes from immuneACCESS by way of TCRdb, which keeps in-frame sequences with V and J called. Part of the clones is missing from these tables; in studies checked, under half for an unresolved V gene and the rest for unknown reasons. V and J calls and clone size are copied from that table; D and trimming were computed from the DNA. The sample profile shows 150,000 to 200,000 clones; 50% to 65% of them were found once. Less than 14% of the sample comes from the top ten.

These data belong to a study of CD8+ T cells in alopecia areata (dated by TCRdb to 2016 to 2019). About the study as a whole: The treated patients took part in an open-label pilot trial in which moderate-to-severe alopecia areata was treated with oral tofacitinib at 5 to 10 mg twice daily. Tofacitinib was given for 6 to 18 months, followed by 6 months of follow-up off drug to assess delayed response and recurrence. In treated patients, disease severity was measured using the SALT score, which gives the percentage of scalp surface area affected. In both human patients and the C3H/HeJ mouse model, the study applied high-throughput TCRbeta sequencing to look at T cell clonal expansion in alopecia areata. Human TCRbeta sequencing covered scalp tissue and sorted CD4+ and CD8+ peripheral blood T cells from patchy and totalis/universalis alopecia areata patients and healthy controls. Biopsies were taken from tofacitinib-treated patients at baseline and at 4 and 24 weeks of treatment, and a later scalp biopsy was taken in several of the tofacitinib-treated patients. Scalp clonality was compared across normal scalp (n=4), patchy alopecia areata scalp (n=8), and alopecia totalis/universalis scalp (n=8). RNA was extracted with the PAXgene miRNA kit for fixed scalp, the miRNeasy kit for PBMCs, and the RNeasy kit for mouse skin. immunoSEQ multiplex PCR using 35 Vbeta forward primers and 13 Jbeta reverse primers was used to amplify TCRbeta CDR3 regions. General study outcomes and caveats: Compared with normal scalp, lesional scalp, particularly in alopecia totalis/universalis, had higher clonality and more expanded CD8+ clones, which suggests antigenic drive. Unlike mouse skin, which is dominated by gammadelta T cells, normal human skin has resident alphabeta T cells that are also sequenced, and this complicates analysis of the scalp TCR repertoire. Scalp clonality and the number of expanded CD8+ clones among the top 100 scalp clones were significantly decreased by tofacitinib. Compared with mice, TCR sequences shared between patients were less clear, possibly partly because of HLA diversity across the patient population. Because the treated cohort was small and had just a single nonresponder, larger studies are needed to establish links between baseline CD8+ expansion and response. During tofacitinib treatment, many expanded lesional clones stuck around in both scalp and blood, and this persistence may partly explain why relapse happens after treatment is stopped.

The time point label for this specimen denotes: around 22 weeks on oral tofacitinib. Sample treatment or condition, as interpreted from the label and publication: oral pan-JAK inhibitor, 5-10 mg twice daily. Lesional scalp punch biopsies and peripheral blood were obtained from alopecia areata patients. PBMCs were isolated by density centrifugation and stained for CD3, CD4 and CD8, after which CD4+ and CD8+ T cells were sorted on a FACSAria. The source is a human donor with alopecia areata. Source: CD8+ T cells sorted from blood, taken at week 24, from a patient treated with tofacitinib.

The nucleotides are TGTGCCAGCAGCCAAGAGGGTGAGGGGGTAAAGACCCAGTACTTC. This is translated as CASSQEGEGVKTQYF. This receptor chain uses TRBV4-2 and TRBJ2-5; perhaps TRBD1 is the D gene, with 6 bases matching. CDR1 is given as LGHNA and CDR2 as YNFKEQ, both from the germline V gene. The CDR3 spans 15 residues, from the cysteine through the phenylalanine. The DNA shown is the 45-base CDR3, in frame from base 1. V is pared back by 0 bases and J by 6 bases, with 14 bases lying between the germline termini.